Shown below are 20 T cell receptor beta chains from a single sample sequenced in a study of blood T cells in healthy people across ages. The use of a sample-barcoded 5' primer and a J-beta primer mix characterized a second PCR of about 6 to 12 cycles. One entry per CDR3 protein results from TCRdb running MiXCR on the 5' RACE reads. The table lists approximately 800,000 distinct CDR3 sequences, approximately 53% of them singletons. The source material was blood. Receptors originate from a man of 80 years or more in good health.

This clonotype came up once. This chain joins TRBV7-8 and TRBJ1-3; 11 bases map to TRBD1. This CDR3 has 16 residues. The junction had 3 bases not matched to a gene; V was cut back by 1 base and J by 4 bases. Germline V gene lookup returns CDR1 SGHVS and CDR2 FQNEAQ. CDR3 region: CASSLGDRGSGNTIYF. CDR3 DNA sequence: TGTGCCAGCAGCTTAGGGGACAGGGGGTCCGGAAACACCATATATTTT.

This chain links TRBV5-1 with TRBJ2-3, with a tentative D call TRBD2 (5 bases). CDR3 length: 17 amino acids. Trimming stripped 0 bases from V and 0 bases from J, with 14 bases between. The germline V gene encodes CDR1 SGHRS and CDR2 YFSETQ. The CDR3 sequence is CASSLALSAGSTDTQYF. The CDR3 DNA reads as TGCGCCAGCAGCTTGGCCTTATCCGCGGGTAGCACAGATACGCAGTATTTT.

This rearrangement joins TRBV3-1 to TRBJ2-1; TRBD2 might be the D (5 bases). Per germline, CDR1 LGHDT and CDR2 YNNKEL (reference sequence). Deletions cut 0 bases from V and 1 base from J, with 16 bases between. This CDR3 is built from 18 residues. The CDR3 reads CASSQDIPSGSSYNEQFF. The CDR3 DNA is TGTGCCAGCAGCCAAGATATTCCCAGCGGATCATCCTACAATGAGCAGTTCTTC.

The CDR3 region is CASSSEVAGGWNEQFF. The CDR3 DNA reads as TGTGCCAGCAGCTCGGAGGTAGCGGGAGGCTGGAATGAGCAGTTCTTC. J is TRBJ2-1 and V is TRBV9; 10 bases align to TRBD2. Looked up from germline, CDR1 is SGDLS and CDR2 is YYNGEE. The length of the CDR3 is 16 residues. V trimming: 4 bases; J trimming: 7 bases; junction bases outside the gene matches: 11.

The V gene is TRBV5-1, the J gene TRBJ2-5, with D possibly matching TRBD2 (6 bases). The V and J ends lost 0 bases and 2 bases respectively, with 11 bases between them. The CDR3 consists of 15 residues. Germline values: CDR1 SGHRS, CDR2 YFSETQ. CDR3 in amino acids: CASSLAHGRQETQYF. The CDR3 DNA is TGCGCCAGCAGCTTGGCCCACGGGAGACAAGAGACCCAGTACTTC.

The genes are TRBV27 and TRBJ1-5, with unresolved D. The CDR3 consists of 13 residues. V dropped 7 bases and J dropped 4 bases, with 11 bases sitting between them. In germline, CDR1 is MNHEY, CDR2 SMNVEV (reference sequence). CDR3 loop: CASTLRGNQPQHF. For the CDR3, the DNA is TGTGCCAGCACCCTCCGGGGAAATCAGCCCCAGCATTTT.

In its sample, this clonotype was seen a few times. The chain recombines TRBV7-2 with TRBJ1-2, with D unresolved. Deletions cut 1 base from V and 5 bases from J, with 14 bases between. Germline CDR1 SGHTA, CDR2 FQGNSA. The CDR3 is made up of 15 amino acids. The CDR3 DNA sequence: TGTGCCAGCAGCTTAGGAGCAGGTCTAGGGTATGGCTACACCTTC. Amino acids: CASSLGAGLGYGYTF. The full variable domain, rest sourced from reference TRBV7-2 and TRBJ1-2, is GAGVSQSPSNKVTEKGKDVELRCDPISGHTALYWYRQSLGQGLEFLIYFQGNSAPDKSGLPSDRFSAERTGGSVSTLTIQRTQQEDSAVYLCASSLGAGLGYGYTFGSGTRLTVV.

A word on this clonotype: An end of the junction does not agree with germline; a read error may underlie this. The chain joins TRBV27 to TRBJ1-2; TRBD1 might be the D (6 bases). This CDR3 has 15 amino acids. Germline V lookup: CDR1 MNHEY, CDR2 SMNVEV (reference sequence). The CDR3 sequence is CASSPSILGAVGYIF. The CDR3 DNA reads as TGTGCCAGCAGTCCTTCCATTCTGGGGGCGGTCGGCTACATCTTC.

The rearrangement joins TRBV6-1 to TRBJ1-1; 7 positions match TRBD1. Looked up from germline, CDR1 is MNHNS and CDR2 is SASEGT. V lost 4 bases and J lost 7; bases outside the gene matches: 12. The CDR3 runs to 15 residues. The CDR3 here is CASSGRGQAVFEAFF. DNA for the CDR3: TGTGCCAGCAGTGGAAGGGGGCAGGCGGTTTTTGAAGCTTTCTTT.

In nucleotides, the CDR3 is TGCAGTGCTATAAACCCCGGGACAGGCGCGAATGAGCAGTTCTTC. It encodes CSAINPGTGANEQFF. The chain joins TRBV20-1 to TRBJ2-1; 8 positions agree with TRBD1. Trimming took 4 bases from V and 7 from J; bases not matched to a gene: 12. CDR3 length equals 15 residues. The germline gives CDR1 DFQATT, CDR2 SNEGSKA (reference sequence).

The chain links TRBV20-1 to TRBJ2-4; 12 nucleotides match TRBD2. TRBJ2-5 explains the end of the DNA better; the J call may be wrong. This CDR3 has 15 residues. The V gene's germline CDR1 is DFQATT and CDR2 SNEGSKA (reference sequence). CDR3 DNA: TGCAGTGCTAGCGAGTCTAGCGGGAGGGCGGAGACCCAGTACTTC. Translating gives CSASESSGRAETQYF.

This chain uses TRBV25-1 with TRBJ1-2, with D maybe TRBD1 (5 bases). Germline CDR1 is MGHDK and CDR2 is SYGVNS. The CDR3 length is 15 residues. Deletions cut 4 bases from V and 5 bases from J, with 17 bases between. In DNA form, the CDR3 reads TGTGCCAGCAGTGCGGGGCAGACTTTTATATATGGCTACACCTTC. Its protein product is CASSAGQTFIYGYTF.

This clonotype was found a few times. The gene calls are TRBV5-6 and TRBJ1-2, with a possible D match to TRBD1 (6 bases). Trimming pared 1 base from V and 3 bases from J, leaving 10 bases between. This CDR3 is built from 14 residues. Looked up from germline, CDR1 is SGHDT and CDR2 is YYEEEE. The CDR3 nucleotides are TGTGCCAGCAGCTTGCGATGGACAGACTATGGCTACACCTTC. Amino acids: CASSLRWTDYGYTF.

The chain links TRBV5-1 to TRBJ1-2, with D maybe TRBD1 (5 bases). The V end was cut by 0 bases, the J end by 4 bases, with 16 bases between. Germline-derived CDR1 and CDR2 are SGHRS and YFSETQ. The CDR3 covers 16 residues. This CDR3 is CASSLGVRERGYGYTF. The CDR3 nucleotides are TGCGCCAGCAGCTTGGGAGTCAGGGAGAGAGGCTATGGCTACACCTTC.

The chain couples TRBV4-2 to TRBJ2-7, with 12 bases fitting TRBD2. From germline, CDR1 is LGHNA and CDR2 YNFKEQ. Germline trimming cut 0 bases from V and 0 bases from J; bases unmatched to any gene: 9. This CDR3 is 19 amino acids long. CDR3 amino acids: CASSQDRLAGVYPSYEQYF. The CDR3 coding sequence is TGTGCCAGCAGCCAAGACCGACTAGCGGGAGTTTATCCCTCCTACGAGCAGTACTTC.

This clonotype was detected only once. The chain is built from TRBV3-1 and TRBJ2-1; D not certain. The length of the CDR3 is 15 residues. Trimming removed 1 base at V and 8 bases at J, with 15 bases between. The germline CDR1 and CDR2 sequences are LGHDT and YNNKEL (reference sequence). The CDR3 DNA is TGTGCCAGCAGCCAAGTAGGGCTAAAAATCCATGAGCAGTTCTTC. This sequence encodes CASSQVGLKIHEQFF.

This clonotype was found once. The chain employs TRBV27 and TRBJ1-2, with a possible D match to TRBD1 (6 bases). V was clipped by 6 bases and J by 3 bases, with 17 bases between them. The CDR3 is 15 residues long. CDR1 is MNHEY and CDR2 is SMNVEV in the germline V gene (reference sequence). Here the CDR3 reads CASSPGGAPDYGYTF. The CDR3 DNA follows: TGTGCCAGCAGCCCGGGGGGGGCCCCTGACTATGGCTACACCTTC.

The chain couples TRBV6-1 to TRBJ1-2; D is perhaps TRBD1 (5 bases). Germline V gene lookup returns CDR1 MNHNS and CDR2 SASEGT. V was clipped by 0 bases and J by 8 bases, with 19 bases between them. The CDR3 consists of 16 residues. The CDR3 loop is CASSEAHYRMVKGYTF. The DNA of the CDR3 is TGTGCCAGCAGTGAAGCGCATTACAGGATGGTTAAGGGCTACACCTTC.

The chain has TRBV6-4 and TRBJ2-7; tentative D call: TRBD1 (5 bases). The germline gives CDR1 MRHNA, CDR2 SNTAGT. Trimming removed 2 bases from V and 1 base from J, with 12 bases in between. This CDR3 has 15 amino acids. The CDR3: CASSDGPGQSYEQYF. CDR3 in DNA: TGTGCCAGCAGTGACGGGCCAGGGCAATCCTACGAGCAGTACTTC.

This chain connects TRBV12-3 or TRBV12-4 to TRBJ1-4; D perhaps matches TRBD1 (5 bases). Trimming took 7 bases from V and 6 from J, leaving 12 bases between them. The CDR3 loop spans 13 amino acids. The CDR3, as DNA: TGTGCCAGCAATGGGGGTAGTGATGAAAAACTGTTTTTT. It specifies CASNGGSDEKLFF.